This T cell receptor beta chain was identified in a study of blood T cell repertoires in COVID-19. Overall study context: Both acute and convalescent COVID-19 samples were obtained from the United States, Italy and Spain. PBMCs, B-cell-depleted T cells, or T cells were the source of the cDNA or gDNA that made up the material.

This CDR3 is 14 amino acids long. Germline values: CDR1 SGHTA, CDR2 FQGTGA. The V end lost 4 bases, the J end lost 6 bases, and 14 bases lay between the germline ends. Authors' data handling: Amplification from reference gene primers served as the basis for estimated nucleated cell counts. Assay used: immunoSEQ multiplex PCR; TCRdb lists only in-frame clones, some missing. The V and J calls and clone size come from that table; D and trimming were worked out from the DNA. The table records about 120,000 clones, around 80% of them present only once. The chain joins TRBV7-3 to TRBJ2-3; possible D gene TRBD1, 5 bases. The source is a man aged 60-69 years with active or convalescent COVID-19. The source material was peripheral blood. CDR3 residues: CASSSLGPRDTQYF. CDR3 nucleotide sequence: TGTGCCAGCAGCTCCTTGGGGCCGCGGGATACGCAGTATTTT. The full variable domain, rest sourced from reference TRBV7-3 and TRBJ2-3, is GAGVSQTPSNKVTEKGKYVELRCDPISGHTALYWYRQSLGQGPEFLIYFQGTGAADDSGLPNDRFFAVRPEGSVSTLKIQRTERGDSAVYLCASSSLGPRDTQYFGPGTRLTVL.